This TCR beta chain was documented in a study of OX40 agonist ivuxolimab in advanced cancers. Patients with autoimmune history or systemic immunosuppression were excluded. The study's findings and limits: Clonal expansion from baseline to week 6 occurred in both CD4+ and CD8+ T cells. Mean expanded clone counts were higher in CD8+ than CD4+ T cells. People who partly responded at 0.1-3.0 mg/kg had some of the least clonal expansion seen.

Clones were sequenced by immunoSEQ multiplex PCR, and TCRdb holds only the in-frame ones, with some missing. Here the sample spans several thousand clones, 80% to 85% being singletons. Points on this clone: Its target is not known.

The germline V gene encodes CDR1 SGDLS and CDR2 YYNGEE. This CDR3 contains 16 residues. The V end was cut by 0 bases, the J end by 0 bases, with 10 bases between. The source material was CD4+ or CD8+ T cells sorted from blood, sampled in a trial of the OX40 agonist ivuxolimab. The source of this sequence is an adult with an advanced solid tumor such as melanoma, head and neck, liver or kidney cancer. The rearrangement links TRBV9 to TRBJ2-1; D is possibly TRBD1 or TRBD2 (5 bases each). The CDR3 loop is CASSVAWGSSYNEQFF. The CDR3 nucleotides read TGTGCCAGCAGCGTAGCGTGGGGGAGCTCCTACAATGAGCAGTTCTTC.